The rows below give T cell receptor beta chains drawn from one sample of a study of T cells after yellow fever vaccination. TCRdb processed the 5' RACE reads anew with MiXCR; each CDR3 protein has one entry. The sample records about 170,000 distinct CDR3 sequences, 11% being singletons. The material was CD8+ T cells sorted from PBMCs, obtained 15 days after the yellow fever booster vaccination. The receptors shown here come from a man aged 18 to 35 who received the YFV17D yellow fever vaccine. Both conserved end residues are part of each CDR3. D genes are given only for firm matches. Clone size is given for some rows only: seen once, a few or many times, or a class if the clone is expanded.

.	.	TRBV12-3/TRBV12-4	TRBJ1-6	TGTGCCAGCAGTTTTCTTTCCCGTCGCGACAGGAACGATAATTCACCCCTCCACTTT	CASSFLSRRDRNDNSPLHF
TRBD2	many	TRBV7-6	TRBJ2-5	TGTGCCAGCGCTTTTGGGGGGGGTCAAGAGACCCAGTACTTC	CASAFGGGQETQYF
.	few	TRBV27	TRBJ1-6	TGTGCCAGCAGTGACAGGTTTTCACCCCTCCACTTT	CASSDRFSPLHF
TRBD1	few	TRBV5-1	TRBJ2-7	TGCGCCAGCAGCTTGGAGGGGGCGGGCGAGCAGTACTTC	CASSLEGAGEQYF
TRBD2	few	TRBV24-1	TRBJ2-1	TGTGCCACCGGGTCGGGACTAGACAATGAGCAGTTCTTC	CATGSGLDNEQFF
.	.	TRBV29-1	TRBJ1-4	TGCAGCGTTGGATCTCCGCCAACTAATGAAAAACTGTTTTTT	CSVGSPPTNEKLFF
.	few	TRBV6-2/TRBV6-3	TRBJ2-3	TGTGCCAGCAGTTACTTAACGGGGCAGAGCACAGATACGCAGTATTTT	CASSYLTGQSTDTQYF
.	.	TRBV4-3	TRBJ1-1	TGCGCCAGCAGCCATGGGGGCAGCCTCTACACTGAAGCTTTCTTT	CASSHGGSLYTEAFF
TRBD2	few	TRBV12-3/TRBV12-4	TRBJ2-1	TGTGCCAGCAGTCCAGTCGGCGGGGGAGGCAATGAGCAGTTCTTC	CASSPVGGGGNEQFF
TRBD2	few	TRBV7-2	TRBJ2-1	TGTGCCAGCAGCTTACCCCCCAGCGGGGGCTCCTACAATGAGCAGTTCTTC	CASSLPPSGGSYNEQFF
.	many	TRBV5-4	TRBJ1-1	TGTGCCAGCAGTTGGGGGGGCACTGAAGCTTTCTTT	CASSWGGTEAFF
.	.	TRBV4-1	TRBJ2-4	TGCGCCAGCAGCCTAAATTTCGGGACACCGAAAAACATTCAGTACTTC	CASSLNFGTPKNIQYF
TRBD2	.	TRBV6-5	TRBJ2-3	TGTGCCAGCAGGCCCGGCGGGGGGACCACAGATACGCAGTATTTT	CASRPGGGTTDTQYF
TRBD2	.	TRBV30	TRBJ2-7	TGTGCCTGGAGTCCTAGCGGGGCTGGGGAGCAGTACTTC	CAWSPSGAGEQYF
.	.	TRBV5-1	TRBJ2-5	TGCGCCAGCAGCCGGGATGGACTATTCAAAGAGACCCAGTACTTC	CASSRDGLFKETQYF
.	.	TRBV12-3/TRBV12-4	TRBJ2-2	TGTGCCAGCAGCCGGTCCGACACCGGGGAGCTGTTTTTT	CASSRSDTGELFF
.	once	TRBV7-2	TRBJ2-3	TGTGCCAGCACCATTACAGAGTCTACTAGGGATACGCAGTATTTT	CASTITESTRDTQYF
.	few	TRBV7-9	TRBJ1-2	TGTGCCACGGAGAGGGTGGGCTATGGCTACACCTTC	CATERVGYGYTF
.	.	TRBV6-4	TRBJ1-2	TGTGCCAGCAGTGACTCAAGGGAAGCCGGTGGCTACACCTTC	CASSDSREAGGYTF
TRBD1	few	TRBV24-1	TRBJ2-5	TGTGCCACCAGTGATTTGACAGGGGGCGGAGAGACCCAGTACTTC	CATSDLTGGGETQYF
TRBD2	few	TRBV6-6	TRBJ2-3	TGTGCCAGCAGTTACAGACTAGCGGGGGTCACAGATACGCAGTATTTT	CASSYRLAGVTDTQYF
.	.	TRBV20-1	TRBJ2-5	TGCAGTGCTAGAGGCCTACAGACCCAGTACTTC	CSARGLQTQYF
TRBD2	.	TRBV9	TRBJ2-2	TGTGCCAGCAGCGGGACTAGCGATACCGGGGAGCTGTTTTTT	CASSGTSDTGELFF
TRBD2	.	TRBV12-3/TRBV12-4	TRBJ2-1	TGTGCCAGCAGTAGCGGGGGGCCGGTGGATGAGCAGTTCTTC	CASSSGGPVDEQFF
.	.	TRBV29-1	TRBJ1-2	TGCAGCGTTGATTCCGGGGCTCATGGCTACACCTTC	CSVDSGAHGYTF
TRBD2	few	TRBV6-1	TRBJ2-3	TGTGCCAGCAGTCTAGCGGGGGGGCCAGATACGCAGTATTTT	CASSLAGGPDTQYF
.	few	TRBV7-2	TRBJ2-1	TGTGCCAGCAGCTCGGACAGTTTCAATGAGCAGTTCTTC	CASSSDSFNEQFF
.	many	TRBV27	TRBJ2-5	TGTGCCAGCAGGATGTTGGAGGGGACCCAGTACTTC	CASRMLEGTQYF
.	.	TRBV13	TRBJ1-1	TGTGCCAGCAGCCAGGACGGTATGAACACTGAAGCTTTCTTT	CASSQDGMNTEAFF
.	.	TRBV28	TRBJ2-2	TGTGCCAGCAGGCAAGGACCCGGAGCCGGGGAGCTGTTTTTT	CASRQGPGAGELFF
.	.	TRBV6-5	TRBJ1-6	TGTGCCAGCAGTTACTCCGACCCCGCCGGATCGTCCCCCCTCCACTTT	CASSYSDPAGSSPLHF
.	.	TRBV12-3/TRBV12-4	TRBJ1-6	TGTGCCAGCAGTTACGAATATTATAATTCACCCCTCCACTTT	CASSYEYYNSPLHF
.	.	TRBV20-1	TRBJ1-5	TGCAGTGCTAGGGGGGCCTTGGGCAATCAGCCCCAGCATTTT	CSARGALGNQPQHF
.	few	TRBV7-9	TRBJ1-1	TGTGCCAGCTCTCTTCAACCCCGCCAGAAGAACACTGAAGCTTTCTTT	CASSLQPRQKNTEAFF
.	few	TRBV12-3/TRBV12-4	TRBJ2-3	TGTGCCAGCAGTTTATTCGGGGCAACTAGCACAGATACGCAGTATTTT	CASSLFGATSTDTQYF
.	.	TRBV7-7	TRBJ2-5	TGTGCTAGCAGCATCGGACAGTTTAGAGAGACCCAGTACTTC	CASSIGQFRETQYF
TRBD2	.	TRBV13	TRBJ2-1	TGTGCCAGCAGCCCTAAACTAGCGGAGACCTACAATGAGCAGTTCTTC	CASSPKLAETYNEQFF
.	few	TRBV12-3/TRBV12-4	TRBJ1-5	TGTGCCAGCAGTTCAGAGGGGGTTCAGCCCCAGCATTTT	CASSSEGVQPQHF
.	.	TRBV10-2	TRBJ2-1	TGCGCCAGCAGTTACTACAGGGCGAGCTCCTACAATGAGCAGTTCTTC	CASSYYRASSYNEQFF
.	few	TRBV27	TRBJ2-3	TGTGCCAGCAGTTTAACGGGGCAGGGTATAGATACGCAGTATTTT	CASSLTGQGIDTQYF
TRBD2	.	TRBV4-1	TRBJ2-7	TGCGCCAGCAGCCAAGATGGCGGGAGTAGCTCCTACGAGCAGTACTTC	CASSQDGGSSSYEQYF
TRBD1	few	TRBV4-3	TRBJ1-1	TGCGCCAGCAGCCAAGATTGGACAGGGGGCTTCGCTGAAGCTTTCTTT	CASSQDWTGGFAEAFF
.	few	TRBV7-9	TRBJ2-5	TGTGCCAGCAGCGGCCCGGTAGTTCAAGAGACCCAGTACTTC	CASSGPVVQETQYF
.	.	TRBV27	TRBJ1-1	TGTGCCAGCAGTTCACGACAGGCGTTGAACACTGAAGCTTTCTTT	CASSSRQALNTEAFF
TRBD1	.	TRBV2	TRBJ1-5	TGTGCCAGCAGTGGGACAGGCAGGGTCAGCAATCAGCCCCAGCATTTT	CASSGTGRVSNQPQHF